Presented here are 12 T cell receptor beta chains from one specimen sequenced in a study of OX40 agonist ivuxolimab in advanced cancers. Data came from immunoSEQ multiplex PCR; TCRdb stores just in-frame clones and leaves some out. The sample includes about 49,000 clones, more than 75% seen only once; the top ten take 2% to 3%. The sequenced sample was CD4+ or CD8+ T cells sorted from blood, obtained in a trial of the OX40 agonist ivuxolimab. The receptors here all came from an adult with an advanced solid tumor such as melanoma, head and neck, liver or kidney cancer.

The chain carries TRBV9 and TRBJ1-2; 9 nucleotides align to TRBD1. V lost 6 bases, J lost 7 bases, and 10 bases stayed unmatched. Per germline, CDR1 SGDLS and CDR2 YYNGEE. CDR3 length equals 14 residues. As DNA, the CDR3 is TGTGCCAGCAAGGTACAGGGGGCTATCGGTGGCTACACCTTC. Its protein is CASKVQGAIGGYTF.

The V call is TRBV5-1, the J call TRBJ2-2; maybe TRBD1 (6 bases). Looked up from germline, CDR1 is SGHRS and CDR2 is YFSETQ. The CDR3 totals 15 residues. V dropped 4 bases and J dropped 2 bases, with 12 bases sitting between them. CDR3: CASSIGQRNTGELFF. CDR3 nucleotides: TGCGCCAGCAGCATTGGACAGCGAAACACCGGGGAGCTGTTTTTT.

This chain uses TRBV11-2 with TRBJ2-7; 14 bases fit TRBD2. V lost 1 base, J lost 0 bases, and 5 bases stayed unmatched. The CDR3 contains 18 residues. The germline CDR1 and CDR2 sequences are SGHAT and FQNNGV. CDR3 DNA sequence: TGTGCCAGCAGCTTAGTAGGGGGACTAGCGGGGGTCTCCTACGAGCAGTACTTC. This translates into CASSLVGGLAGVSYEQYF.

The chain joins TRBV19 to TRBJ2-5; 9 nucleotides match TRBD2. J lost 2 bases, V lost 3 bases, and 4 bases had no gene match. Looked up from germline, CDR1 is LNHDA and CDR2 is SQIVND (reference sequence). CDR3 length equals 15 residues. The CDR3 bases are TGTGCCAGTAGTATCGCGGGGGGGGGTCAAGAGACCCAGTACTTC. This sequence encodes CASSIAGGGQETQYF.

This clone was seen just once. The chain employs TRBV10-3 and TRBJ2-1; 9 bases align to TRBD2. The CDR3 loop spans 15 amino acids. CDR1 and CDR2 from the germline V gene are ENHRY and SYGVKD. The V segment lost 10 bases and the J segment 1 base; nucleotides outside the gene matches: 8. Here the CDR3 DNA reads TGTGCCACCCGACGCGGGGGGGCTTCCTACAATGAGCAGTTCTTC. As protein: CATRRGGASYNEQFF.

The chain carries TRBV6-5 and TRBJ1-1; a weak D match, TRBD1 (5 bases). Germline assignment: CDR1 MNHEY and CDR2 SVGAGI. Trimming removed 0 bases from V and 3 bases from J, with 11 bases in between. The CDR3 runs 15 residues. The CDR3 region is CASSYSRQGHTEAFF. The CDR3 region has the DNA TGTGCCAGCAGTTACTCCCGGCAGGGACACACTGAAGCTTTCTTT.

The chain combines TRBV5-4 with TRBJ1-2; possibly TRBD1 for D (6 bases). The CDR3 consists of 15 residues. The V gene lost 2 bases and the J gene lost 8 bases, with 19 bases spanning the gap. The germline CDR1 and CDR2 sequences are SGHNT and YYREEE (reference sequence). CDR3 nucleotide sequence: TGTGCCAGCAGCTTATCCGGGACAAAAGTATTCGGCTACACCTTC. This translates into CASSLSGTKVFGYTF.

The table lists this clone with a few counts. The rearrangement joins TRBV11-2 to TRBJ1-1, with 8 bases matching TRBD1. The ends lost 5 bases at V and 6 bases at J; junction bases unmatched: 8. Germline CDR1 is SGHAT and CDR2 is FQNNGV. The CDR3 length is 14 residues. CDR3 region: CASSTHTGGAEAFF. CDR3 in DNA: TGTGCCAGCAGCACGCATACAGGGGGGGCTGAAGCTTTCTTT.

The J gene is TRBJ1-1, the V gene TRBV11-3; D gene ambiguous. CDR1 and CDR2 (germline): SGHNT, YENEEA. V was clipped by 0 bases and J by 2 bases, with 4 bases between them. This CDR3 has 13 residues. The CDR3 loop reads CASSLDSNTEAFF. CDR3 nucleotide sequence: TGTGCCAGCAGCTTAGACAGCAACACTGAAGCTTTCTTT. The full variable domain, rest sourced from reference TRBV11-3 and TRBJ1-1, is EAGVVQSPRYKIIEKKQPVAFWCNPISGHNTLYWYLQNLGQGPELLIRYENEEAVDDSQLPKDRFSAERLKGVDSTLKIQPAELGDSAVYLCASSLDSNTEAFFGQGTRLTVV.

The chain couples TRBV6-5 to TRBJ1-2; weak D call: TRBD1 (6 bases). This CDR3 is built from 16 residues. The germline gives CDR1 MNHEY, CDR2 SVGAGI. V was cut by 4 bases and J by 5 bases, with 20 bases left in between. In DNA, the CDR3 is TGTGCCAGCAGTTTGGGGGGGACACGTCCCTTTTATGGCTACACCTTC. Translation: CASSLGGTRPFYGYTF.

The chain uses TRBV10-2 and TRBJ1-5, with D possibly matching TRBD1 (6 bases). Germline V lookup: CDR1 WSHSY, CDR2 SAAADI. V was pared by 6 bases and J by 3 bases, with 12 bases between. The length of the CDR3 is 14 residues. The CDR3 is CASRLQGPNQPQHF. CDR3 DNA: TGCGCCAGCAGACTACAGGGTCCCAATCAGCCCCAGCATTTT.

The CDR3 DNA sequence: TGTGCCAGCAGCTTTCCTAGCTCCTACGAGCAGTACTTC. This translates into CASSFPSSYEQYF. The chain uses TRBV5-4 and TRBJ2-7; no clear D gene. Germline CDR1 and CDR2: SGHNT and YYREEE (reference sequence). The length of the CDR3 is 13 residues. V lost 2 bases to trimming and J lost 0 bases, with 6 bases between them.